These T cell receptor beta chains were read from a single sample in a study of T cell responses to AZD1222 COVID-19 vaccine. Profiled with immunoSEQ multiplex PCR; TCRdb holds only in-frame clones, not every one. Altogether about 200,000 clones are present, roughly 94% being singletons, with the ten largest covering approximately 1.7%. The specimen comprised peripheral blood, sampled 28 days after the second dose of the MenACWY control vaccine. These receptors all stem from an adult who received the MenACWY meningococcal vaccine as a control. CDR3s include the opening cysteine and the closing phenylalanine or tryptophan. D genes are given only for firm matches. Expanded clones are given a class, and other clones once, few, many or no size at all.

-,TRBJ1-2,TRBV10-3,-,CAIGSLGSNYGYTF,TGTGCCATCGGCTCTCTGGGGTCTAACTATGGCTACACCTTC
-,TRBJ2-1,TRBV5-1,TRBD2,CASTIAGGLSEQFF,TGCGCCAGCACCATAGCGGGGGGGCTTAGTGAGCAGTTCTTC
-,TRBJ1-6,TRBV7-9,-,CASSLGNSPLHF,TGTGCCAGCAGCTTAGGGAATTCACCCCTCCACTTT
-,TRBJ2-7,TRBV4-1,-,CASSLDSQTYEQYF,TGCGCCAGCAGCTTGGACAGTCAGACCTACGAGCAGTACTTC
-,TRBJ2-7,TRBV30,-,CAWRGGYEQYF,TGTGCCTGGAGGGGCGGCTACGAGCAGTACTTC
-,TRBJ1-6,TRBV9,-,CASSVGPYAYNSPLHF,TGTGCCAGCAGCGTAGGACCCTACGCCTATAATTCACCCCTCCACTTT
-,TRBJ1-1,TRBV19,TRBD1,CAGQGGTEAFF,TGTGCTGGACAGGGTGGAACTGAAGCTTTCTTT
-,TRBJ2-3,TRBV5-4,TRBD2,CASSRTLAGSTDTQYF,TGTGCCAGCAGCCGGACTTTAGCGGGATCAACAGATACGCAGTATTTT
-,TRBJ2-5,TRBV4-3,-,CASSQGRGRGETQYF,TGCGCCAGCAGCCAAGGGCGGGGGCGCGGAGAGACCCAGTACTTC
-,TRBJ2-5,TRBV13,-,CASSLGRSGGLETQYF,TGTGCCAGCAGCTTAGGCCGATCGGGGGGCCTGGAGACCCAGTACTTC
-,TRBJ1-5,TRBV30,-,CAWSGLEGGEPQHF,TGTGCCTGGAGTGGACTAGAGGGGGGGGAGCCCCAGCATTTT
-,TRBJ1-3,TRBV7-2,-,CASSLGPDKTGNTIYF,TGTGCCAGCAGCTTAGGGCCCGACAAGACTGGAAACACCATATATTTT
-,TRBJ1-1,TRBV6-1,-,CASSEPISGRTNTEAFF,TGTGCCAGCAGTGAACCAATTTCGGGACGGACGAACACTGAAGCTTTCTTT
-,TRBJ2-7,TRBV3-1/TRBV3-2,-,CASSRGGRSYEQYF,TGTGCCAGCAGCCGAGGCGGGCGCTCCTACGAGCAGTACTTC
once,TRBJ2-7,TRBV18,-,CASSFGTGSSYEQYF,TGTGCCAGCTCGTTCGGGACGGGGAGCTCCTACGAGCAGTACTTC
-,TRBJ2-7,TRBV28,TRBD2,CASSSPSGSYEQYF,TGTGCCAGCAGTTCTCCTAGCGGCTCCTACGAGCAGTACTTC
-,TRBJ2-3,TRBV6-6,-,CASSPAKPTDTQYF,TGTGCCAGCAGTCCGGCCAAACCCACAGATACGCAGTATTTT
-,TRBJ2-7,TRBV5-1,TRBD1,CASRSGQGAYEQYF,TGCGCCAGCAGATCGGGACAGGGGGCTTACGAGCAGTACTTC
-,TRBJ2-1,TRBV7-9,-,CASSFPGAGSYNEQFF,TGTGCCAGCAGCTTTCCGGGGGCGGGCTCCTACAATGAGCAGTTCTTC
-,TRBJ2-7,TRBV10-3,-,CAISFLNEQYF,TGTGCCATCAGTTTCCTCAACGAGCAGTACTTC
once,TRBJ2-7,TRBV19,-,CASSAGTGFYEQYF,TGTGCCAGTAGTGCGGGGACGGGGTTCTACGAGCAGTACTTC
-,TRBJ2-1,TRBV15,-,CATSRSEGGRNEQFF,TGTGCCACCAGCAGGTCGGAGGGGGGCCGGAATGAGCAGTTCTTC
few,TRBJ1-3,TRBV2,-,CASRGTTGNTIYF,TGTGCCAGCAGGGGGACTACTGGAAACACCATATATTTT
-,TRBJ1-5,TRBV30,TRBD1,CAWAHGTVSNQPQHF,TGTGCCTGGGCTCACGGGACAGTTTCTAATCAGCCCCAGCATTTT
-,TRBJ2-5,TRBV24-1,TRBD1,CATSDQGQGLWTQYF,TGTGCCACCAGTGACCAGGGACAGGGTTTGTGGACCCAGTACTTC